These T cell receptor beta chains were read from a single sample in a study of shared clonotypes between healthy human individuals. Clones were read by immunoSEQ multiplex PCR, and TCRdb kept only the in-frame ones, dropping some. The sample yields more than 1,200,000 clones, just under 99% seen once. Sequencing was done on a sample of naive CD4+ T cells sorted from blood. The receptors were sampled from a man aged 30 to 45 in good health. The CDR3 runs from the conserved cysteine through the conserved F or W. Each record gives: clone size, J gene, V gene, D gene, CDR3 DNA, CDR3 protein. The D gene is left open where the match is weak. For some rows the clone size is stated as once, few or many, or as a class when expanded; others skip it.

NA,TRBJ1-2,TRBV15,NA,TGTGCCACCAGCAGAGCTCCTAACTATGGCTACACCTTC,CATSRAPNYGYTF
NA,TRBJ2-1,TRBV7-3,NA,TGTGCCAGCAGCTTAGTACGATTGAACGAGCAGTTCTTC,CASSLVRLNEQFF
NA,TRBJ2-1,TRBV11-1,TRBD2,TGTGCCAGCAGCTATTCGGGACTAGAGAGCGAGAGGGAGCAGTTCTTC,CASSYSGLESEREQFF
NA,TRBJ2-3,TRBV28,NA,TGTGCCAGCAGTCCCCCGCTGGATACGCAGTATTTT,CASSPPLDTQYF
NA,TRBJ1-1,TRBV2,TRBD1,TGTGCCAGCAGTACGGACAGGGGTGAAGCTTTCTTT,CASSTDRGEAFF
NA,TRBJ1-3,TRBV9,NA,TGTGCCAGCAGCGTACTGGGTAATGGAAACACCATATATTTT,CASSVLGNGNTIYF
once,TRBJ2-7,TRBV30,NA,TGTGCCTGGAGGACGTCTCTAGGACCTCAGAACTTC,CAWRTSLGPQNF
NA,TRBJ2-5,TRBV5-5,NA,TGTGCCAGCAGCTTGGGTGGGTCGGGGGAGACCCAGTACTTC,CASSLGGSGETQYF
NA,TRBJ2-7,TRBV9,TRBD1,TGTGCCAGCAGCTCCACAGGGGTAAGTGGCGAGCAGTACTTC,CASSSTGVSGEQYF
once,TRBJ1-2,TRBV28,NA,TGTGCCAGCAGTTACGGAATCTATGGCTACACCTTT,CASSYGIYGYTF
NA,TRBJ2-7,TRBV7-6,NA,TGTGCCAGCAGCTTAGCGCGGGGAGCGGGTTGGTTTGCCGAGCAGTACTTC,CASSLARGAGWFAEQYF
NA,TRBJ2-3,TRBV15,TRBD2,TGTGCCACCAGCAGAGATCAGGTACTAGCGGGAATCACAGATACGCAGTATTTT,CATSRDQVLAGITDTQYF
NA,TRBJ2-1,TRBV7-6,TRBD2,TGTGCCAGCAGCTTAGGTACTAGCGGGAGCGGGTCCTACAATGAGCAGTTCTTC,CASSLGTSGSGSYNEQFF
once,TRBJ2-7,TRBV7-2,TRBD1,TGTGCCAGCAGACCTACCGGGACAGGGTTTCGCGAGCAGTACTTC,CASRPTGTGFREQYF
NA,TRBJ2-3,TRBV5-1,NA,TGCGCCAGCAGTCTTGGGGGAAGACTAGCAGATACGCAGTATTTT,CASSLGGRLADTQYF
NA,TRBJ1-3,TRBV2,NA,TGTGCCAGCGGCCACATACCCTCTGGAAACACCATATATTTT,CASGHIPSGNTIYF